What follows is one T cell receptor (beta chain) and its context. Its antigen is not identified. The source of the sample is a study of cytomegalovirus exposure and HLA in healthy donors. Study overall: Roughly 180 million T cells yielded approximately 100 million unique TCR beta sequences, as an earlier analysis found.

Study-level points and caveats: There were under 200 TCR beta chains listed as cytomegalovirus-associated. Later genetic work tied a missense DCLRE1C variant to beta-chain V and J trimming.

Primers for the PCR totalled 60 Vbeta and 13 Jbeta. Source study methods: Later analysis identified roughly 84 million unique TCR beta chains, roughly 11 million shared. The assay was immunoSEQ multiplex PCR, and TCRdb's table has in-frame clones only and misses some. V and J calls and clone size are those listed in that table; D and trimming were worked out from the DNA. Of 65,000 or so clones detected, approximately 77% appear once; the ten largest clones hold about 3.6%. The sequence was obtained from a woman in her 40s in good health and CMV-seropositive. The sample taken for sequencing was PBMCs.

The CDR3 reads CASSQDEATLGTDTQYF. The CDR3 region has the DNA TGCGCCAGCAGCCAAGATGAAGCGACTCTTGGCACAGATACGCAGTATTTT. This chain connects TRBV4-1 to TRBJ2-3, with unresolved D. CDR3 length equals 17 residues. Trimming took 0 bases from V and 1 from J, leaving 14 bases between them. In germline, CDR1 is MGHRA, CDR2 YSYEKL.